This TCR beta chain was profiled in a study of T cell repertoires in cytomegalovirus infection. The ends were cut back, 0 bases at V and 6 bases at J, with 10 bases in the middle. Germline-derived CDR1 and CDR2 are SGHRS and YFSETQ. The CDR3 loop spans 14 amino acids. TCRdb independently ran MiXCR on the reads; one entry per CDR3 protein. The table lists 250,000 to 300,000 distinct CDR3 sequences, about 25% of them singletons. The TCR originated in a human donor in good health (CMV status not recorded). Some clones in this sample may be carry-over from other donors' samples. The chain couples TRBV5-1 to TRBJ1-5; D is undetermined. The material sequenced was PBMCs. The CDR3 is CASSLEGTGQPQHF. CDR3 DNA sequence: TGCGCCAGCAGCTTGGAGGGTACCGGTCAGCCCCAGCATTTT.